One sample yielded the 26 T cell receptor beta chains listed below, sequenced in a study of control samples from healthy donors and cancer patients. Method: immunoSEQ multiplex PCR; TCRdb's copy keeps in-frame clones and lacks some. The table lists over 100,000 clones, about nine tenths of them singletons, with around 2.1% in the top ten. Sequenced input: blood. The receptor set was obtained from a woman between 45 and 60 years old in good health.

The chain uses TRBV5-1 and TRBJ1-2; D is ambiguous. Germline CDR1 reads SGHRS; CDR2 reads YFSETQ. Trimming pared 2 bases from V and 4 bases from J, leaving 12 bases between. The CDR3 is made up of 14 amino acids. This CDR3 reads CASSLLDAPYGYTF. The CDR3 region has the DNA TGCGCCAGCAGCTTACTCGACGCCCCCTATGGCTACACCTTC.

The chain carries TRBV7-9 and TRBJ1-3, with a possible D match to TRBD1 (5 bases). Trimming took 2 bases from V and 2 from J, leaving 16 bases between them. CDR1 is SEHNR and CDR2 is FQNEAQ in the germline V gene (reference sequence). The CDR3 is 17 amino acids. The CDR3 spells CASSLSGTALTGNTIYF. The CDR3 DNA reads TGTGCCAGCAGCTTATCCGGGACCGCTTTAACTGGAAACACCATATATTTT.

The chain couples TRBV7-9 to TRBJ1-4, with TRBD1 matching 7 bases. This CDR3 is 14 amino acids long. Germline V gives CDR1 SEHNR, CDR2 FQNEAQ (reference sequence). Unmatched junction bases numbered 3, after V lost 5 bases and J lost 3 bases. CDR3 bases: TGTGCCAGCAGCCCTACAGGGGCTAATGAAAAACTGTTTTTT. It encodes CASSPTGANEKLFF.

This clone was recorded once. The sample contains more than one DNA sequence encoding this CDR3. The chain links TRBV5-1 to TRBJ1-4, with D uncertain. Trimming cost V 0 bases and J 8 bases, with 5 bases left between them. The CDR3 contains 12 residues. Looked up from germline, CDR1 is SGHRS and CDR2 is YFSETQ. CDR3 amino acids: CASSLVGEKLFF. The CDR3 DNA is TGCGCCAGCAGCTTGGTCGGGGAAAAACTGTTTTTT.

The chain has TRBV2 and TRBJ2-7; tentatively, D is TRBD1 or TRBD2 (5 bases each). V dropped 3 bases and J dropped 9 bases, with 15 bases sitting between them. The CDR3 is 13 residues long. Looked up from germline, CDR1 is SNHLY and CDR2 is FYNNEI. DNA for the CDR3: TGTGCCAGCAGTGACCAGGGAGTCGTGGGGCAGTACTTC. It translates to CASSDQGVVGQYF.

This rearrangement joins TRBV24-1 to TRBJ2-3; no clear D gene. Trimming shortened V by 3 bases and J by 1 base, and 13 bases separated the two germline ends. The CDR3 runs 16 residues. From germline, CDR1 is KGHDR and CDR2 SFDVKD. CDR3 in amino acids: CATSDPQATGTDTQYF. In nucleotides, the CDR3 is TGTGCCACCAGTGATCCCCAGGCTACCGGCACAGATACGCAGTATTTT.

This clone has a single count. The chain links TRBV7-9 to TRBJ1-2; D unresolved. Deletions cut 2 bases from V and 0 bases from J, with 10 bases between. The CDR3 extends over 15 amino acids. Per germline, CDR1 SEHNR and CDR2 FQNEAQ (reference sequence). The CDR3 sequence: CASSLTQKANYGYTF. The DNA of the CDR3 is TGTGCCAGCAGCTTAACCCAGAAAGCTAACTATGGCTACACCTTC. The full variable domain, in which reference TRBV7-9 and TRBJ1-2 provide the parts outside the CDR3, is DTGVSQNPRHKITKRGQNVTFRCDPISEHNRLYWYRQTLGQGPEFLTYFQNEAQLEKSRLLSDRFSAERPKGSFSTLEIQRTEQGDSAMYLCASSLTQKANYGYTFGSGTRLTVV.

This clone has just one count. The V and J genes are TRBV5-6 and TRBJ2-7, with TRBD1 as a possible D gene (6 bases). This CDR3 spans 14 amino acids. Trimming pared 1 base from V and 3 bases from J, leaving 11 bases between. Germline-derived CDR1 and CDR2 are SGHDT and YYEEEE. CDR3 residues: CASSLITGSYEQYF. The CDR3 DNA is TGTGCCAGCAGCTTGATTACAGGGAGCTACGAGCAGTACTTC. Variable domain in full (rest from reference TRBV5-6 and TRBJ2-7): DAGVTQSPTHLIKTRGQQVTLRCSPKSGHDTVSWYQQALGQGPQFIFQYYEEEERQRGNFPDRFSGHQFPNYSSELNVNALLLGDSALYLCASSLITGSYEQYFGPGTRLTVT.

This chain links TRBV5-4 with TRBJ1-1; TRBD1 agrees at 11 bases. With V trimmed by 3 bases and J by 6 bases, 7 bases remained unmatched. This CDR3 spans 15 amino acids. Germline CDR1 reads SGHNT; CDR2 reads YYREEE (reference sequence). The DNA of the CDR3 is TGTGCCAGCAGCTGGACGGACAGGGGGCTAGCTGAAGCTTTCTTT. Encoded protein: CASSWTDRGLAEAFF. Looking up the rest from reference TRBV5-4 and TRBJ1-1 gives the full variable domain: ETGVTQSPTHLIKTRGQQVTLRCSSQSGHNTVSWYQQALGQGPQFIFQYYREEENGRGNFPPRFSGLQFPNYSSELNVNALELDDSALYLCASSWTDRGLAEAFFGQGTRLTVV.

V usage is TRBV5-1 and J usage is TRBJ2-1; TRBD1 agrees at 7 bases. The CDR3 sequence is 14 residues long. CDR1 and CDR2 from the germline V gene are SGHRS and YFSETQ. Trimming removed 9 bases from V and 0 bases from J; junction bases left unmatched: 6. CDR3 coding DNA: TGCGCCACCCCGACAGGGAGCTCCTACAATGAGCAGTTCTTC. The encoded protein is CATPTGSSYNEQFF.

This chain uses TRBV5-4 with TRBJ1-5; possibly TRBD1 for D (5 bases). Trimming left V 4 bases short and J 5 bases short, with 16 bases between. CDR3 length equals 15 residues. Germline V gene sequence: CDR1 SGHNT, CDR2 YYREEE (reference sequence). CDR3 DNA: TGTGCCAGCAGCCGAGACCAGGGCGAGGATCAGCCCCAGCATTTT. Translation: CASSRDQGEDQPQHF.

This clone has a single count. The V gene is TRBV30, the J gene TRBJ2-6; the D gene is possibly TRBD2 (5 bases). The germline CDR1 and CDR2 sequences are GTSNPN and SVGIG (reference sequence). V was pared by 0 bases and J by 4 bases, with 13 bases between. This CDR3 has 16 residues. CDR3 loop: CAWSVGRGYGANVLTF. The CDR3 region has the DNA TGTGCCTGGAGTGTAGGACGGGGATACGGGGCCAACGTCCTGACTTTC.

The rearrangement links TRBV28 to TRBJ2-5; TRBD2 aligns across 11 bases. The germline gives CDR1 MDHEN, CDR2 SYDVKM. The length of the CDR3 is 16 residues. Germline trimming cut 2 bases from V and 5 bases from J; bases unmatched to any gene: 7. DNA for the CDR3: TGTGCCAGCAGTTTACTAGCGGGAGGCTCGCTGGAGACCCAGTACTTC. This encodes CASSLLAGGSLETQYF.

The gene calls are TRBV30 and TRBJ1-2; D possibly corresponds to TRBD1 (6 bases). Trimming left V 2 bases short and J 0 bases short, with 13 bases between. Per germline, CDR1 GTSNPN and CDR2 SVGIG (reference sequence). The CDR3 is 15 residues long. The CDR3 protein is CAWSTGGSPNYGYTF. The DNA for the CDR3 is TGTGCCTGGAGTACCGGGGGCTCCCCTAACTATGGCTACACCTTC.

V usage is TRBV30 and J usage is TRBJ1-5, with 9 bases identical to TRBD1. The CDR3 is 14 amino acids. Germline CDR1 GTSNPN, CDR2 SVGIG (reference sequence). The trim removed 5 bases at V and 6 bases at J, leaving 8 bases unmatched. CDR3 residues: CAWGGQGGFQPQHF. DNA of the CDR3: TGTGCCTGGGGGGGACAGGGAGGATTTCAGCCCCAGCATTTT.

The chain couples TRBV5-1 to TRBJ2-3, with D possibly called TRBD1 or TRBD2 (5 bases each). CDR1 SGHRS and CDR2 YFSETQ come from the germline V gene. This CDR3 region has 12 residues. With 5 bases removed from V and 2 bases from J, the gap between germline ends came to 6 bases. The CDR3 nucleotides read TGCGCCAGCAGGGGGGACACAGATACGCAGTATTTT. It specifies CASRGDTDTQYF.

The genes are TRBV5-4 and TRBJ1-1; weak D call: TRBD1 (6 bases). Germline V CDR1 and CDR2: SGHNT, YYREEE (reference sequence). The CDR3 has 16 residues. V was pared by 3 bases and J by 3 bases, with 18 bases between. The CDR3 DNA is TGTGCCAGCAGCTCGCCAGGGGTTAAGGCCGACACTGAAGCTTTCTTT. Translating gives CASSSPGVKADTEAFF.

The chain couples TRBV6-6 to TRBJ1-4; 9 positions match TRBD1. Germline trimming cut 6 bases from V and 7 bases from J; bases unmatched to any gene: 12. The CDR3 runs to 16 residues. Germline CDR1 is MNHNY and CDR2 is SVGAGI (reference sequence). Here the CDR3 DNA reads TGTGCCAGCAGACCGGAACAGGGGGCGCATGGTGAAAAACTGTTTTTT. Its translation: CASRPEQGAHGEKLFF.

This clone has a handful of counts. The CDR3 here is CASSLSKANYGYTF. Written as DNA, the CDR3 is TGTGCCAGCAGCTTGTCCAAAGCTAACTATGGCTACACCTTC. The chain has TRBV6-5 and TRBJ1-2, with no clear D. Germline CDR1 MNHEY, CDR2 SVGAGI. The CDR3 is 14 amino acids. Deletions cut 6 bases from V and 0 bases from J, with 11 bases between.

The CDR3 loop reads CASSLWEASTDTQYF. The CDR3 DNA is TGCGCCAGCAGCTTATGGGAGGCTAGCACAGATACGCAGTATTTT. This chain uses TRBV5-1 with TRBJ2-3, with D maybe TRBD2 (6 bases). The germline gives CDR1 SGHRS, CDR2 YFSETQ. The V end was cut by 2 bases, the J end by 0 bases, with 10 bases between. CDR3 length: 15 residues. Supplemented by reference TRBV5-1 and TRBJ2-3, the full variable domain reads KAGVTQTPRYLIKTRGQQVTLSCSPISGHRSVSWYQQTPGQGLQFLFEYFSETQRNKGNFPGRFSGRQFSNSRSEMNVSTLELGDSALYLCASSLWEASTDTQYFGPGTRLTVL.

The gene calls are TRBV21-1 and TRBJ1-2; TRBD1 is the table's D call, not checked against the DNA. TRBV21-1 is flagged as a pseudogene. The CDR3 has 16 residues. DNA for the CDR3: TGTGCCAGCAGCAAAGTGGGCAGGGTAAGATGCTATGGCTACACCTTC. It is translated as CASSKVGRVRCYGYTF.

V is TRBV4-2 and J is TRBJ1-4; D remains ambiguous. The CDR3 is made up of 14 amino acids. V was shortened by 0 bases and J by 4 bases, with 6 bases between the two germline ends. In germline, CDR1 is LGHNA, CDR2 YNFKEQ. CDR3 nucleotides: TGTGCCAGCAGCCAAGAATCGGATAATGAAAAACTGTTTTTT. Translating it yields CASSQESDNEKLFF.

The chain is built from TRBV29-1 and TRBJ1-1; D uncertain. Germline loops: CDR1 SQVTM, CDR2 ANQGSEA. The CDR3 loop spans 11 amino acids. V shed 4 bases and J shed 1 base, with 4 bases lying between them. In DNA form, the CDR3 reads TGCAGCGTTGTTAAGAACACTGAAGCTTTCTTT. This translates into CSVVKNTEAFF. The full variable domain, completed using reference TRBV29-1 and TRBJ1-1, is SAVISQKPSRDICQRGTSLTIQCQVDSQVTMMFWYRQQPGQSLTLIATANQGSEATYESGFVIDKFPISRPNLTFSTLTVSNMSPEDSSIYLCSVVKNTEAFFGQGTRLTVV.

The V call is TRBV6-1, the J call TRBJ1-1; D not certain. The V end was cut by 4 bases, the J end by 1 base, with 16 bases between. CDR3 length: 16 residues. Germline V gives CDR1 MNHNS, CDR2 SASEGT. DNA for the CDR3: TGTGCCAGCAGTGTGACCCGTGGGAAACAGAACACTGAAGCTTTCTTT. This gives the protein CASSVTRGKQNTEAFF.

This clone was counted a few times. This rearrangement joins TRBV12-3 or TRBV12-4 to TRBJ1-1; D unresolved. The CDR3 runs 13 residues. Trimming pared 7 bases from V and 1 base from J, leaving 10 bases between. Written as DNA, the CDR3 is TGTGCCAGCATCCTTAACCGGAACACTGAAGCTTTCTTT. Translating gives CASILNRNTEAFF.

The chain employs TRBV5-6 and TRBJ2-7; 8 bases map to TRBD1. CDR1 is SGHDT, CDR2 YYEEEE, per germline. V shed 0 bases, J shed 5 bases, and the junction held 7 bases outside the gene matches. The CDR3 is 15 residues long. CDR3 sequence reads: CASSLERTGINEQYF. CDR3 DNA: TGTGCCAGCAGCTTGGAACGGACAGGGATCAACGAGCAGTACTTC.